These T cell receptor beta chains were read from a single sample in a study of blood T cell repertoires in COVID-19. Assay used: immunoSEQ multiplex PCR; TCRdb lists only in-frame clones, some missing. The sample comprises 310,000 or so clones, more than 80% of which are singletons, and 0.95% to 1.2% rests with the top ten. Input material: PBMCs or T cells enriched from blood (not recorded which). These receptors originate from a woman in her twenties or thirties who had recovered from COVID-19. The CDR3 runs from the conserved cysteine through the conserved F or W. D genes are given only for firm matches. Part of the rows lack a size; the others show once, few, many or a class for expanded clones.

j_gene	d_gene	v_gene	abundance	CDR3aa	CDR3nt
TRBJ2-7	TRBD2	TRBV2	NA	CASSGPGASGSYEQYF	TGTGCCAGCAGTGGGCCCGGGGCTAGCGGGAGCTACGAGCAGTACTTC
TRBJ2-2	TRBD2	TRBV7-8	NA	CASSLRLAGGPGELFF	TGTGCCAGCAGCTTAAGACTAGCGGGAGGTCCCGGGGAGCTGTTTTTT
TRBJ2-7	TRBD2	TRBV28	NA	CASRSPTSGFSYEQYF	TGTGCCAGCAGGAGCCCGACTAGCGGGTTCTCCTACGAGCAGTACTTC
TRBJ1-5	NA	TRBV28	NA	CASSFILRQPNQPQHF	TGTGCCAGCAGTTTTATATTGCGACAGCCCAATCAGCCCCAGCATTTT
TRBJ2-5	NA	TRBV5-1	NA	CASRVGNQETQYF	TGCGCCAGCAGGGTGGGCAACCAAGAGACCCAGTACTTC
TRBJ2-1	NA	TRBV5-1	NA	CASSLALSGVINEQFF	TGCGCCAGCAGCTTGGCATTGTCGGGAGTCATTAATGAGCAGTTCTTC
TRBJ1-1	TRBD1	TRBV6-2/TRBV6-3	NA	CASSPPPGGRRDTEAFF	TGTGCCAGCAGCCCCCCGCCAGGGGGCAGGAGGGACACTGAAGCTTTCTTT
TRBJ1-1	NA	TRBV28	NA	CASREVNTEAFF	TGTGCCAGCAGAGAGGTTAACACTGAAGCTTTCTTT
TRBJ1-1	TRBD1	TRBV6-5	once	CASTRTGVGTEAFF	TGTGCCAGCACCAGGACAGGGGTTGGCACTGAAGCTTTCTTT
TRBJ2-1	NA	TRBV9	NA	CASSAYRAGNEQFF	TGTGCCAGCAGCGCCTACAGGGCGGGCAATGAGCAGTTCTTC
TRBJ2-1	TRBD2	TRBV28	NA	CASSLLRLAEDNEQFF	TGTGCCAGCAGTTTATTACGACTAGCGGAGGACAATGAGCAGTTCTTC